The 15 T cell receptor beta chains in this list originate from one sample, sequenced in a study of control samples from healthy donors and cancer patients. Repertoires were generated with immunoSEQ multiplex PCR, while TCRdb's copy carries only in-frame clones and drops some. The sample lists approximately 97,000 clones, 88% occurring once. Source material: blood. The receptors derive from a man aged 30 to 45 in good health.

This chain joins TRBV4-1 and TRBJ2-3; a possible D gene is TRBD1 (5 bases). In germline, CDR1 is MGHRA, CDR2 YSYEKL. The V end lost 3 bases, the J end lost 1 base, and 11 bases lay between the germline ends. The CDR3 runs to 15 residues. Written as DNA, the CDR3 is TGCGCCAGCAGCCAGTCCGGACAAGGCACAGATACGCAGTATTTT. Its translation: CASSQSGQGTDTQYF.

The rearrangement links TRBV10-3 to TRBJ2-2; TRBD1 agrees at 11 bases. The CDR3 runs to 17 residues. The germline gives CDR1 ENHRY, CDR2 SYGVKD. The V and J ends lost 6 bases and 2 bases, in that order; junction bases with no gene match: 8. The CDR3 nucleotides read TGTGCCATCAGCGACGGACAGGGGGCGACTAACACCGGGGAGCTGTTTTTT. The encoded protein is CAISDGQGATNTGELFF.

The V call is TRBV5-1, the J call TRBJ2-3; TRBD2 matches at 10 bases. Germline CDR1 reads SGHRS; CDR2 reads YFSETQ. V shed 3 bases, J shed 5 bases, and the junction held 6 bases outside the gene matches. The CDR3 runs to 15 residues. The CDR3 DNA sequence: TGCGCCAGCAGCTCAGCGGGAGGGGAAGTAGATACGCAGTATTTT. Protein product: CASSSAGGEVDTQYF.

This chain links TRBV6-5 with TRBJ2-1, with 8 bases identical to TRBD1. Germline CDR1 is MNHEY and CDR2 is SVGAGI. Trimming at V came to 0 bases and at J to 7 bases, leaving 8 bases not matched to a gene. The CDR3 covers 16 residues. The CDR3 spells CASSYSSRGLGNEQFF. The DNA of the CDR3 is TGTGCCAGCAGTTACTCGTCCAGGGGGCTCGGAAATGAGCAGTTCTTC.

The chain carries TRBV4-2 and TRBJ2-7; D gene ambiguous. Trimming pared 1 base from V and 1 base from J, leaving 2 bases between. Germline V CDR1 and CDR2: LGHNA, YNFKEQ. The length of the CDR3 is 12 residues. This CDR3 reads CASSQGSYEQYF. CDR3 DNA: TGTGCCAGCAGCCAAGGTTCCTACGAGCAGTACTTC.

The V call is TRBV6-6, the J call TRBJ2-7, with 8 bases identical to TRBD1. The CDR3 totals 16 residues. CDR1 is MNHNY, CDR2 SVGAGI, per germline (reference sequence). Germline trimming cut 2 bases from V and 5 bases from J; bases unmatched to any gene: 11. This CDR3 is CASSYPGGGDWNEQYF. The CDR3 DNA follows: TGTGCCAGCAGTTACCCAGGGGGCGGGGATTGGAACGAGCAGTACTTC.

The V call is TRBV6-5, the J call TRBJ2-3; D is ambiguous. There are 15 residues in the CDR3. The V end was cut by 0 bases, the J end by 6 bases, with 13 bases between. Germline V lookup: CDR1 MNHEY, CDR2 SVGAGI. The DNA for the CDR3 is TGTGCCAGCAGTTACTCTAGGGTAGTGGGGGATACGCAGTATTTT. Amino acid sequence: CASSYSRVVGDTQYF.

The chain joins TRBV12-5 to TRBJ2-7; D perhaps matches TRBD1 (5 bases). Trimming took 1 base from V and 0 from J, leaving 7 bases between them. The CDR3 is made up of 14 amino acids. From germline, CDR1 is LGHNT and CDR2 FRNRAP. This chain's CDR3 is CASGLGGHSYEQYF. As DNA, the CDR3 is TGTGCTAGTGGTTTGGGCGGACACTCCTACGAGCAGTACTTC.

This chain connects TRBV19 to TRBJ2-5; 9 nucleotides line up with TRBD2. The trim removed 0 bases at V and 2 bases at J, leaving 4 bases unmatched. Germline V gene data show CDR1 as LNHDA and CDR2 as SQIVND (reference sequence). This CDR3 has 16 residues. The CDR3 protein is CASSIDGAGGQETQYF. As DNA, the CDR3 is TGTGCCAGTAGTATAGATGGGGCGGGAGGGCAAGAGACCCAGTACTTC.

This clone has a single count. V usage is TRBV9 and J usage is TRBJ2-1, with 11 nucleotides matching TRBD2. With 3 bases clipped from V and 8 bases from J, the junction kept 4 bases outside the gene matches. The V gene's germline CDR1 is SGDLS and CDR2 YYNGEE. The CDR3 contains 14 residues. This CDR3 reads CASSGTSGSDEQFF. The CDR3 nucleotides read TGTGCCAGCAGCGGCACTAGCGGGAGTGATGAGCAGTTCTTC. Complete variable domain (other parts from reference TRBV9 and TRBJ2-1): DSGVTQTPKHLITATGQRVTLRCSPRSGDLSVYWYQQSLDQGLQFLIQYYNGEERAKGNILERFSAQQFPDLHSELNLSSLELGDSALYFCASSGTSGSDEQFFGPGTRLTVL.

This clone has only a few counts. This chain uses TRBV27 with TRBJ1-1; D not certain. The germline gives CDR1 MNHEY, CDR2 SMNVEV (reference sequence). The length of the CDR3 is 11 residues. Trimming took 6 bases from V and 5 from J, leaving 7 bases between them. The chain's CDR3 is CASSSRTEAFF. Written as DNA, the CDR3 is TGTGCCAGCAGCAGTAGGACTGAAGCTTTCTTT.

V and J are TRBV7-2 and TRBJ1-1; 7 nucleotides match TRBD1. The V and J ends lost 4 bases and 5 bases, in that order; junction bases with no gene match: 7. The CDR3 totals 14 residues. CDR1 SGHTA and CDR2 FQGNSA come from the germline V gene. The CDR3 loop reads CASSSKTGATEAFF. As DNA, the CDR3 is TGTGCCAGCAGCTCAAAAACAGGGGCTACTGAAGCTTTCTTT.

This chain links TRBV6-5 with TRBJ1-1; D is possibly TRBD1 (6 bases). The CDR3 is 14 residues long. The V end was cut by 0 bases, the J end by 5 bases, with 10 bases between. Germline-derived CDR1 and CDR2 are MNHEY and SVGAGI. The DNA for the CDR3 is TGTGCCAGCAGTTACTCGCAGGGGCGGACTGAAGCTTTCTTT. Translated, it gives CASSYSQGRTEAFF.

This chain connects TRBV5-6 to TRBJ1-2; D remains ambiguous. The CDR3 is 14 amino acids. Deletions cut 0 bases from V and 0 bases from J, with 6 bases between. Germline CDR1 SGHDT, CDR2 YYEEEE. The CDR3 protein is CASSLGRTNYGYTF. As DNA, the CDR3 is TGTGCCAGCAGCTTGGGACGAACTAACTATGGCTACACCTTC.

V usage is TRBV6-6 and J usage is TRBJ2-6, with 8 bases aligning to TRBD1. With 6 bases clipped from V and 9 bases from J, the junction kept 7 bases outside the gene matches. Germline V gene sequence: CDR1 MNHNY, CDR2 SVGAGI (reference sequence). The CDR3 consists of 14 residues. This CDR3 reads CASRRGQGLNVLTF. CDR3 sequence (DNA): TGTGCCAGCAGGCGAGGACAGGGACTCAACGTCCTGACTTTC.